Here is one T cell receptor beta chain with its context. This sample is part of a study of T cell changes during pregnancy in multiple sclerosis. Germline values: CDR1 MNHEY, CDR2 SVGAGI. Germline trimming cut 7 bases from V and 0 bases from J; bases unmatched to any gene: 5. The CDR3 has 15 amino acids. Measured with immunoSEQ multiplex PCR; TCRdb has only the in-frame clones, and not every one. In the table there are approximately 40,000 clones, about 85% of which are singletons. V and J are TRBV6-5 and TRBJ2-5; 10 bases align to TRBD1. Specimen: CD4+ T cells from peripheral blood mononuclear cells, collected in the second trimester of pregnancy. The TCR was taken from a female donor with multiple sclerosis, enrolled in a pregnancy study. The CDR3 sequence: CASTRDRGHQETQYF. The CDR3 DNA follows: TGTGCCAGCACCAGGGACAGGGGCCACCAAGAGACCCAGTACTTC.